This entry lists 27 T cell receptor beta chains sequenced from one sample in a study of blood T cell repertoires in COVID-19. Assay: immunoSEQ multiplex PCR; the TCRdb copy retains only in-frame clones and omits some. Among 250,000 or so clones listed, about 87% were seen once. Sequencing was carried out using PBMCs or T cells enriched from blood (not recorded which). The receptors originated from a woman in her 40s who had been exposed to COVID-19.

The chain combines TRBV2 with TRBJ1-2; 10 bases align to TRBD1. The V gene's germline CDR1 is SNHLY and CDR2 FYNNEI. The CDR3 extends over 14 amino acids. V lost 0 bases, J lost 7 bases, and 2 bases stayed unmatched. The CDR3 sequence: CASSEAWTGGGYTF. The CDR3 DNA is TGTGCCAGCAGTGAAGCCTGGACAGGGGGTGGCTACACCTTC.

The rearrangement uses TRBV4-1 and TRBJ2-1; D may be TRBD2 (5 bases). Germline loops: CDR1 MGHRA, CDR2 YSYEKL. This CDR3 is built from 14 residues. V was cut by 2 bases and J by 6 bases, with 11 bases left in between. The CDR3 DNA sequence: TGCGCCAGCAGCCAATTCGGAGGAGGCAATGAGCAGTTCTTC. Its protein product is CASSQFGGGNEQFF.

The CDR3 reads CAWSPDRAGGNTIYF. CDR3 DNA sequence: TGTGCCTGGAGTCCGGACAGGGCTGGGGGAAACACCATATATTTT. This chain joins TRBV30 and TRBJ1-3; 8 nucleotides align to TRBD1. This CDR3 comprises 15 residues. Germline V gene sequence: CDR1 GTSNPN, CDR2 SVGIG (reference sequence). V dropped 2 bases and J dropped 4; count of bases not matched to a gene: 7. Full variable domain (missing parts from reference TRBV30 and TRBJ1-3): SQTIHQWPATLVQPVGSPLSLECTVEGTSNPNLYWYRQAAGRGLQLLFYSVGIGQISSEVPQNLSASRPQDRQFILSSKKLLLSDSGFYLCAWSPDRAGGNTIYFGEGSWLTVV.

The chain carries TRBV4-1 and TRBJ1-3; D gene ambiguous. Germline V gene lookup returns CDR1 MGHRA and CDR2 YSYEKL. There are 19 residues in the CDR3. The ends were cut back, 0 bases at V and 1 base at J, with 19 bases in the middle. The CDR3 region is CASSQDSGFARGSGNTIYF. The CDR3 nucleotides are TGCGCCAGCAGCCAAGATTCGGGGTTCGCACGAGGATCTGGAAACACCATATATTTT.

By proportion, this clone is medium-sized (0.01 to 0.1%). This chain uses TRBV7-8 with TRBJ2-1; D is unresolved. Trimming shortened V by 1 base and J by 2 bases, and 12 bases separated the two germline ends. The length of the CDR3 is 16 residues. Germline V lookup: CDR1 SGHVS, CDR2 FQNEAQ. As DNA, the CDR3 is TGTGCCAGCAGCTTAGAGCGCTTCAGACCCTACAATGAGCAGTTCTTC. Its translation is CASSLERFRPYNEQFF.

This chain links TRBV9 with TRBJ2-3, with a possible D match to TRBD2 (6 bases). Trimming removed 3 bases at V and 11 bases at J, with 16 bases between. Germline V gene sequence: CDR1 SGDLS, CDR2 YYNGEE. There are 13 residues in the CDR3. CDR3 loop: CASSAGLGGGQYF. CDR3 coding DNA: TGTGCCAGCAGCGCCGGACTGGGGGGTGGGCAGTATTTT.

V is TRBV30 and J is TRBJ1-2; TRBD1 matches 7 bases. The CDR3 is made up of 13 amino acids. V lost 3 bases, J lost 5 bases, and 6 bases stayed unmatched. CDR1 is GTSNPN, CDR2 SVGIG, per germline (reference sequence). The chain's CDR3 is CAWSAGTAYGYTF. CDR3 DNA: TGTGCCTGGAGCGCGGGGACAGCGTATGGCTACACCTTC.

The J gene is TRBJ2-1, the V gene TRBV4-1, with 10 positions matching TRBD2. The CDR3 runs 15 residues. The trim removed 4 bases at V and 3 bases at J, leaving 3 bases unmatched. Germline V gene data show CDR1 as MGHRA and CDR2 as YSYEKL. In DNA, the CDR3 is TGCGCCAGCAGCCCTCTAGCGGGAGTCTACAATGAGCAGTTCTTC. Amino acids: CASSPLAGVYNEQFF.

This chain uses TRBV27 with TRBJ1-6, with 7 bases aligning to TRBD1. The CDR3 has 16 residues. Germline CDR1 reads MNHEY; CDR2 reads SMNVEV (reference sequence). The V gene end was trimmed by 6 bases and the J gene end by 10 bases; junction bases not matched to a gene: 15. CDR3 region: CASSLNLDRVRSPLHF. DNA for the CDR3: TGTGCCAGCAGCTTGAACCTCGACAGGGTGAGATCACCCCTCCACTTT.

The chain employs TRBV29-1 and TRBJ1-4; D gene uncertain. The V gene's germline CDR1 is SQVTM and CDR2 ANQGSEA. The V end lost 6 bases, the J end lost 8 bases, and 19 bases lay between the germline ends. The CDR3 spans 14 residues. CDR3 nucleotide sequence: TGCAGCGTAGGAGGCAGAACAGAGCGGGAAAAACTGTTTTTT. It codes for CSVGGRTEREKLFF. Full variable domain (outside the CDR3, taken from reference TRBV29-1 and TRBJ1-4): SAVISQKPSRDICQRGTSLTIQCQVDSQVTMMFWYRQQPGQSLTLIATANQGSEATYESGFVIDKFPISRPNLTFSTLTVSNMSPEDSSIYLCSVGGRTEREKLFFGSGTQLSVL.

The chain is built from TRBV6-6 and TRBJ1-4; 8 nucleotides line up with TRBD1. CDR1 and CDR2 from the germline V gene are MNHNY and SVGAGI (reference sequence). V trimming: 6 bases; J trimming: 4 bases; junction bases outside the gene matches: 4. This CDR3 has 14 residues. This CDR3 reads CASSMDRDNEKLFF. CDR3 coding DNA: TGTGCCAGCAGCATGGACAGGGATAATGAAAAACTGTTTTTT.

The V gene is TRBV14, the J gene TRBJ1-2; 9 bases match TRBD1. The CDR3 runs 15 residues. The V and J ends lost 4 bases and 8 bases, in that order; junction bases with no gene match: 11. Per germline, CDR1 SGHDN and CDR2 FVKESK. The CDR3 DNA sequence: TGTGCCAGCAGCCTACTTGGGACAGGGAGTGGCGGCTACACCTTC. This gives the protein CASSLLGTGSGGYTF. Filled out from reference TRBV14 and TRBJ1-2, the complete variable domain reads EAGVTQFPSHSVIEKGQTVTLRCDPISGHDNLYWYRRVMGKEIKFLLHFVKESKQDESGMPNNRFLAERTGGTYSTLKVQPAELEDSGVYFCASSLLGTGSGGYTFGSGTRLTVV.

This clone has a handful of counts. The chain links TRBV5-8 to TRBJ1-4; D remains ambiguous. The CDR3 is 14 residues long. Germline assignment: CDR1 SGHTS and CDR2 YDEGEE. Trimming took off 0 bases at V and 4 bases at J, with 7 bases between the two ends. The CDR3 spells CASSLAGINEKLFF. CDR3 in DNA: TGTGCCAGCAGCTTGGCGGGGATTAATGAAAAACTGTTTTTT.

The rearrangement links TRBV7-3 to TRBJ2-1, with D maybe TRBD1 (5 bases). The germline CDR1 and CDR2 sequences are SGHTA and FQGTGA. V was trimmed by 2 bases and J by 3 bases, leaving 8 bases between them. This CDR3 has 14 amino acids. As DNA, the CDR3 is TGTGCCAGCAGCTTATCGACAGTCTACAATGAGCAGTTCTTC. As protein: CASSLSTVYNEQFF.

This chain uses TRBV10-3 with TRBJ1-1; 7 bases are shared with TRBD1. With 4 bases clipped from V and 4 bases from J, the junction kept 12 bases outside the gene matches. The CDR3 sequence is 16 residues long. Germline V gives CDR1 ENHRY, CDR2 SYGVKD. The CDR3 loop is CAISGRRTGAGTEAFF. The CDR3 bases are TGTGCCATCAGTGGACGCAGAACAGGGGCCGGCACTGAAGCTTTCTTT.

The chain has TRBV20-1 and TRBJ2-6; no reliable D call. V was cut by 3 bases and J by 2 bases, with 14 bases left in between. This CDR3 spans 16 amino acids. Germline lookup yields CDR1 DFQATT and CDR2 SNEGSKA (reference sequence). This CDR3 reads CSASPLVRAGANVLTF. CDR3 bases: TGCAGTGCTAGTCCCCTCGTGAGAGCTGGGGCCAACGTCCTGACTTTC.

J is TRBJ2-5 and V is TRBV5-4; D is possibly TRBD2 (5 bases). Germline CDR1 is SGHNT and CDR2 is YYREEE (reference sequence). This CDR3 has 16 residues. Between the trimmed V and J ends, which lost 2 bases and 0 bases, there was a span of 14 bases. The CDR3 DNA reads as TGTGCCAGCAGCTTCGGCGGGCGATCTGACCAAGAGACCCAGTACTTC. Its translation is CASSFGGRSDQETQYF.

The V gene is TRBV11-1, the J gene TRBJ2-5; D is unclear. The CDR3 extends over 13 amino acids. V lost 5 bases to trimming and J lost 2 bases, with 9 bases between them. Germline CDR1 SGHAT, CDR2 FQDESV (reference sequence). The CDR3 loop is CASSLDWQETQYF. Here the CDR3 DNA reads TGTGCCAGCAGCCTAGACTGGCAAGAGACCCAGTACTTC. Supplemented by reference TRBV11-1 and TRBJ2-5, the full variable domain reads EAEVAQSPRYKITEKSQAVAFWCDPISGHATLYWYRQILGQGPELLVQFQDESVVDDSQLPKDRFSAERLKGVDSTLKIQPAELGDSAMYLCASSLDWQETQYFGPGTRLLVL.

Notes on this clone: Compared with germline, one end of the junction differs, possibly owing to a read error. The chain uses TRBV5-1 and TRBJ2-5; 11 bases align to TRBD1. From germline, CDR1 is SGHRS and CDR2 YFSETQ. The CDR3 extends over 17 amino acids. CDR3 sequence reads: CASSNSGTGGGLETQYF. In nucleotides, the CDR3 is TGTGCCAGCAGCAACTCTGGGACAGGGGGAGGGTTAGAGACCCAGTACTTC.

The chain employs TRBV28 and TRBJ2-7; TRBD1 matches 8 bases. Germline loops: CDR1 MDHEN, CDR2 SYDVKM. The CDR3 runs 16 residues. V lost 1 base to trimming and J lost 3 bases; unmatched junction nucleotides: 8. CDR3 protein: CASSLLGQEGHYEQYF. The CDR3 region has the DNA TGTGCCAGCAGTTTATTGGGACAGGAGGGGCACTACGAGCAGTACTTC.

V and J are TRBV5-5 and TRBJ1-6; D is perhaps TRBD1 (5 bases). Per the germline V gene, CDR1 is SGHKS and CDR2 is YYEKEE (reference sequence). V lost 9 bases to trimming and J lost 6 bases, with 16 bases between them. The CDR3 sequence is 14 residues long. The CDR3 is CATSPRVINSPLHF. Here the CDR3 DNA reads TGTGCCACTTCCCCCAGGGTTATTAATTCACCCCTCCACTTT.

The V call is TRBV6-4, the J call TRBJ2-1, with D possibly being TRBD2 (5 bases). V was clipped by 4 bases and J by 6 bases, with 13 bases between them. Germline CDR1 reads MRHNA; CDR2 reads SNTAGT. The CDR3 runs to 14 residues. DNA of the CDR3: TGTGCCAGCAGTGGAACAGCAGAGGGCAATGAGCAGTTCTTC. Translated: CASSGTAEGNEQFF.

This clone appeared a few times. The chain is built from TRBV27 and TRBJ1-4; 7 bases are shared with TRBD1. The trim removed 9 bases at V and 7 bases at J, leaving 14 bases unmatched. Germline V lookup: CDR1 MNHEY, CDR2 SMNVEV (reference sequence). The CDR3 contains 15 residues. The CDR3 DNA reads as TGTGCCAGTCGCCCACTAGGGGGCCTTGGTGAAAAACTGTTTTTT. Its protein product is CASRPLGGLGEKLFF.

The V and J genes are TRBV6-5 and TRBJ2-7, with 9 bases that match TRBD1. The CDR3 covers 14 residues. Unmatched junction bases numbered 4, after V lost 6 bases and J lost 1 base. Germline values: CDR1 MNHEY, CDR2 SVGAGI. CDR3 DNA sequence: TGTGCCAGCAGGATAGGACAGGGGTCCTACGAGCAGTACTTC. Translation: CASRIGQGSYEQYF.

The J gene is TRBJ2-5, the V gene TRBV30, with D perhaps matching TRBD2 (6 bases). CDR1 GTSNPN and CDR2 SVGIG come from the germline V gene (reference sequence). V was shortened by 1 base and J by 2 bases, with 14 bases between the two germline ends. There are 15 residues in the CDR3. For the CDR3, the DNA is TGTGCCTGGAGTGGGGGAGGACATATTCAAGAGACCCAGTACTTC. Translating it yields CAWSGGGHIQETQYF.

This clone was seen once. In DNA, the CDR3 is TGTGCCAGTAAAGACCAAACCGGGACAGGGGGCTCACCCCTCCACTTT. It is translated as CASKDQTGTGGSPLHF. The rearrangement joins TRBV19 to TRBJ1-6, with 12 positions matching TRBD1. Germline loops: CDR1 LNHDA, CDR2 SQIVND (reference sequence). The CDR3 covers 16 residues. The V and J ends lost 7 bases and 10 bases, in that order; junction bases with no gene match: 11.

This clone was seen a handful of times. The V gene is TRBV7-3, the J gene TRBJ1-1; possibly TRBD1 for D (5 bases). The CDR3 has 12 amino acids. Germline CDR1 reads SGHTA; CDR2 reads FQGTGA. The germline V and J ends were trimmed by 5 bases and 1 base, with 5 bases remaining between them. CDR3 amino acids: CASSTGNTEAFF. The CDR3 coding sequence is TGTGCCAGCAGCACAGGGAACACTGAAGCTTTCTTT.